The 3 T cell receptor beta chains in this list originate from one sample, sequenced in a study of T cells in Graves' hyperthyroidism and ophthalmopathy. Amplification yielded TCR beta CDR3 regions, with RNA transcripts as the source. Primed by the HTBI set, a first-round RT-PCR was run on the TCR CDR3. TCRdb reprocessed the multiplex PCR reads with MiXCR, giving one entry per CDR3 protein. Among around 600,000 distinct CDR3 sequences listed, 11% to 15% were seen once. What was sequenced was blood. These receptors all come from a young woman with Graves' ophthalmopathy.

Many counts were recorded for this clonotype. The rearrangement joins TRBV28 to TRBJ2-7; either TRBD1 or TRBD2 may fit D (5 bases each). The CDR3 has 21 amino acids. CDR1 is MDHEN and CDR2 is SYDVKM in the germline V gene. V lost 5 bases and J 3 bases, leaving 35 bases between the germline ends. The CDR3 coding sequence is TGTGCCAGCAGTGCGCCGTGGGACGATTGGGTTAGGGTGGGAAAAAACTACGAGCAGTACTTC. Protein sequence: CASSAPWDDWVRVGKNYEQYF.

This clonotype was picked up many times. The chain links TRBV20-1 to TRBJ2-3, with D tentatively TRBD2 (6 bases). The CDR3 runs to 15 residues. Per the germline V gene, CDR1 is DFQATT and CDR2 is SNEGSKA (reference sequence). V was cut by 0 bases and J by 3 bases, with 13 bases left in between. DNA for the CDR3: TGCAGTGCTAGAGATCCGGGGAGGATTACAGATACGCAGTATTTT. Protein product: CSARDPGRITDTQYF.

This clonotype showed up just a few times. The chain joins TRBV4-1 to TRBJ1-5, with 8 bases lining up with TRBD1. V shed 2 bases, J shed 3 bases, and the junction held 6 bases outside the gene matches. CDR1 and CDR2 (germline): MGHRA, YSYEKL. This CDR3 has 16 amino acids. The CDR3 DNA sequence: TGCGCCAGCAGCCAACGGGGACAGGATTCCAATCAGCCCCAGCATTTT. Translating it yields CASSQRGQDSNQPQHF.